This T cell receptor beta chain was recovered during a study of blood T cell repertoires in COVID-19. Generated by immunoSEQ multiplex PCR, the TCRdb table keeps only in-frame clones and is missing some. This sample has around 170,000 clones; 85% to 90% occur once, and the top ten carry 7%. This TCR derives from a man aged 50-60 years with active or convalescent COVID-19. The sample comprised peripheral blood.

This CDR3 is CASKGQAGNEKLFF. The DNA of the CDR3 is TGTGCCAGCAAAGGACAGGCGGGAAATGAAAAACTGTTTTTT. The chain recombines TRBV6-5 with TRBJ1-4; 7 bases match TRBD1. The CDR3 has 14 residues. Germline CDR1 and CDR2: MNHEY and SVGAGI. V shed 7 bases, J shed 5 bases, and the junction held 7 bases outside the gene matches.